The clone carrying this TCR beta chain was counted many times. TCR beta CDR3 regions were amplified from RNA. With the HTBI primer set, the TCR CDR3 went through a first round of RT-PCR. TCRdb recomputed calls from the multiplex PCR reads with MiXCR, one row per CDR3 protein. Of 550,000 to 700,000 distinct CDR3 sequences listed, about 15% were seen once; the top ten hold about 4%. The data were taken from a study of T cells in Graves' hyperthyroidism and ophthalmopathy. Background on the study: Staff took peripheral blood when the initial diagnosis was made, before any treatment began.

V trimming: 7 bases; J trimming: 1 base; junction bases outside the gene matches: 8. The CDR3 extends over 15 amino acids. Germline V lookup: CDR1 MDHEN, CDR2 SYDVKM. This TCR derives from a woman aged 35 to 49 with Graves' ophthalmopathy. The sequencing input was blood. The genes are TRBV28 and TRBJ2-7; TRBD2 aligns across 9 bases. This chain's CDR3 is CASTSRREGSYEQYF. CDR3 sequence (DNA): TGTGCCAGCACCTCCCGGCGGGAGGGGTCCTACGAGCAGTACTTC.